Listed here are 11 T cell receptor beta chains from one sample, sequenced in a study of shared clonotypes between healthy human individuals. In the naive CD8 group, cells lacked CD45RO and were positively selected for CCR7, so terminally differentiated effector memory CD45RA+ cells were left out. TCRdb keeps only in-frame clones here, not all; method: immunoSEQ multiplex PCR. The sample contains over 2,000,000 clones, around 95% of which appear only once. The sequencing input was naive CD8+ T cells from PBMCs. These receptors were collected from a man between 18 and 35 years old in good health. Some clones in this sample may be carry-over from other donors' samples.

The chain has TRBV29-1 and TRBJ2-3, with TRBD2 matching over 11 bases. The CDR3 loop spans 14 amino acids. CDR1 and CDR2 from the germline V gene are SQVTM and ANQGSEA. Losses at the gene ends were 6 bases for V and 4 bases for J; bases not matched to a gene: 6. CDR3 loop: CSVDLGLAADTQYF. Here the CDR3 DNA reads TGCAGCGTCGACCTGGGACTAGCGGCAGATACGCAGTATTTT.

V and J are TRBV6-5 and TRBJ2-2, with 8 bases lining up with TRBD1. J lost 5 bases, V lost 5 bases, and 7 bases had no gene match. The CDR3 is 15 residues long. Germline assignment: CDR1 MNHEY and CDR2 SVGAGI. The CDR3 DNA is TGTGCCAGCAGTATCGGACAGGGTCGAACCGGGGAGCTGTTTTTT. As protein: CASSIGQGRTGELFF.

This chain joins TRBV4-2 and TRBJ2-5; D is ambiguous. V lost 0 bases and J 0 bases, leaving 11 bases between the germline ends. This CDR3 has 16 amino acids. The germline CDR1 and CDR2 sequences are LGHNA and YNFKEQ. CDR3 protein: CASSQEGNPYQETQYF. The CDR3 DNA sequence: TGTGCCAGCAGCCAAGAGGGGAACCCGTACCAAGAGACCCAGTACTTC.

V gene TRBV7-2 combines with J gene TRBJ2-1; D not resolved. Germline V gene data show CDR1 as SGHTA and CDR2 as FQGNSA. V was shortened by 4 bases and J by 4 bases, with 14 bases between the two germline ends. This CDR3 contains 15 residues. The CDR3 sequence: CASSYHLTVYNEQFF. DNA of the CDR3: TGTGCCAGCAGCTATCACTTAACGGTTTACAATGAGCAGTTCTTC.

The chain's CDR3 is CASSFGENEQYF. The CDR3, as DNA: TGTGCCAGCAGTTTCGGGGAAAACGAGCAGTACTTC. The chain couples TRBV28 to TRBJ2-7, with D tentatively TRBD2 (5 bases). This CDR3 is built from 12 residues. Trimming stripped 3 bases from V and 5 bases from J, with 8 bases between. The germline gives CDR1 MDHEN, CDR2 SYDVKM.

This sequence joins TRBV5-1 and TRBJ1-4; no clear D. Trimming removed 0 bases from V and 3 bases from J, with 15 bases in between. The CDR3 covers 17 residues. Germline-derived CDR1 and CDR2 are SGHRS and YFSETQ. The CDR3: CASSLDPGGRSNEKLFF. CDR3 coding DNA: TGCGCCAGCAGCTTGGACCCAGGTGGGCGTTCTAATGAAAAACTGTTTTTT.

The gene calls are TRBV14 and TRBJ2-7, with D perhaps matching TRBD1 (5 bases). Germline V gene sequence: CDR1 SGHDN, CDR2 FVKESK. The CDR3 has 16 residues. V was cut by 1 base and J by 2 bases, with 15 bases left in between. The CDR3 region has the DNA TGTGCCAGCAGCCAAGGAATAGGGGCAGCTCCCTACGAGCAGTACTTC. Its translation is CASSQGIGAAPYEQYF.

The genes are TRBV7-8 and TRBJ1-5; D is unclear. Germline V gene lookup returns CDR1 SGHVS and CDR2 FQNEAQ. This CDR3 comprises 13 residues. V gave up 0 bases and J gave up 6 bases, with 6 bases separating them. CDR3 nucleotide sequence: TGTGCCAGCAGCTTAGCCAAGGGTCAGCCCCAGCATTTT. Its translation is CASSLAKGQPQHF.

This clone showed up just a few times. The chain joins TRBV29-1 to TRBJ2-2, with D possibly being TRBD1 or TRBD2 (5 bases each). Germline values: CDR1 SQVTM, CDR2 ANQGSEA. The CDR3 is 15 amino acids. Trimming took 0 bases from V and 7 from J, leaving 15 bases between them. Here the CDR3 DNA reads TGCAGCGTTGAAGATGGGGGAGCGGAGTTCGGGGAGCTGTTTTTT. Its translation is CSVEDGGAEFGELFF.

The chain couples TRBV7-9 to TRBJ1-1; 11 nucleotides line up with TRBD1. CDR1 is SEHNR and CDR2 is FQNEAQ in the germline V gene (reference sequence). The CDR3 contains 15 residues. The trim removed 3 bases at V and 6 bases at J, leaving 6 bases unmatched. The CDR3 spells CASSLRTGGTAEAFF. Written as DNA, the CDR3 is TGTGCCAGCAGCTTGCGGACAGGGGGCACCGCTGAAGCTTTCTTT.

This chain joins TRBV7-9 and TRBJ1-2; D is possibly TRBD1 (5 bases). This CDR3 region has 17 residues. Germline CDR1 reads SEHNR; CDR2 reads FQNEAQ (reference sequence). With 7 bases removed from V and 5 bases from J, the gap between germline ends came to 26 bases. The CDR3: CASTPQEGSGRGYGYTF. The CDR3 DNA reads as TGTGCCAGCACCCCCCAGGAGGGGTCGGGCCGGGGGTATGGCTACACCTTC.